Listed below are T cell receptor beta chains from one sample, sequenced in a study of human T cells and chemical hapten exposure. TCRdb re-called the RACE reads with MiXCR, one entry per CDR3 protein. The repertoire includes roughly 260,000 distinct CDR3 sequences, about 9% of them detected once, and 2% to 3% sits in the top ten. The specimen comprised whole blood, sampled in connection with sensitization to the hapten diphenylcyclopropenone (DPC). The origin of the receptors is a woman between 35 and 50 years old with alopecia areata. Some clones in this sample may be carry-over from other donors' samples. Each CDR3 is given with its conserved first and last residue. D genes are given only for firm matches. Some rows have no size entry. The others give once, few or many, or a class for an expanded clone.

>TRBD2|TRBV20-1|20|TRBJ2-1|NA
TGCAGTGCTAGGGACACCGGGACTAGCGGGAGGGCGAGCTCCTACAATGAGCAGTTCTTC
CSARDTGTSGRASSYNEQFF
>NA|TRBV20-1|13|TRBJ2-7|NA
TGCAGTGGAGCCGGGACTCCCCTCTACGAGCAGTACTTC
CSGAGTPLYEQYF
>NA|TRBV2|14|TRBJ1-5|few
TGTGCCAGCAAAGGAATAGATAGCAATCAGCCCCAGCATTTT
CASKGIDSNQPQHF
>NA|TRBV4-3|16|TRBJ2-3|NA
TGCGCCAGCAGCCAAGATCGGGGGTACGGCACAGATACGCAGTATTTT
CASSQDRGYGTDTQYF
>NA|TRBV6-5|15|TRBJ2-1|NA
TGTGCCAGCGTCCCCCCCGGGGGTTCCTACAATGAGCAGTTCTTC
CASVPPGGSYNEQFF
>NA|TRBV30|14|TRBJ2-3|few
TGTGCCTGGAAGAGCGGCCAATGGCCAGATACGCAGTATTTT
CAWKSGQWPDTQYF
>NA|TRBV4-1|15|TRBJ1-2|few
TGCGCCAGCAGCCAACAGGCCGCCGGTTACTATGGCTACACCTTC
CASSQQAAGYYGYTF
>TRBD1|TRBV4-3|16|TRBJ1-2|NA
TGCGCCAGCAGCCAAGATCTGACAGGGGTTCCCTATGGCTACACCTTC
CASSQDLTGVPYGYTF
>NA|TRBV6-2/TRBV6-3|13|TRBJ2-2|many
TGTGCCAGCAGTGACTTGGGGGCCGGGGAGCTGTTTTTT
CASSDLGAGELFF
>TRBD1|TRBV6-2/TRBV6-3|16|TRBJ2-7|few
TGTGCCAGCAGTTACAGTGGGACAGACCAAACCTACGAGCAGTACTTC
CASSYSGTDQTYEQYF
>NA|TRBV7-9|16|TRBJ1-6|few
TGTGCCAGCAGCCAAGGGCCTAGCTCCTATAATTCACCCCTCCACTTT
CASSQGPSSYNSPLHF
>NA|TRBV24-1|12|TRBJ2-3|many
TGTGCCACCAGTGATTTGGCAGATACGCAGTATTTT
CATSDLADTQYF
>NA|TRBV24-1|13|TRBJ2-5|few
TGTGCCACCAGCCCAAGTGTGGGCGAGACCCAGTACTTC
CATSPSVGETQYF
>NA|TRBV12-3/TRBV12-4|12|TRBJ1-2|NA
TGTGCCAGCAGCCGCTTACGTATCGGCTACACCTTC
CASSRLRIGYTF
>NA|TRBV5-1|13|TRBJ2-7|NA
TGCGCCGGCAGCTTGACGGTCGTGGACGAGCAGTACTTC
CAGSLTVVDEQYF
>TRBD1|TRBV20-1|15|TRBJ1-5|NA
TGCAGTGCGGGAAAGACAGGGGAGGGTAATCAGCCCCAGCATTTT
CSAGKTGEGNQPQHF
>NA|TRBV20-1|14|TRBJ1-5|NA
TGCAGTGCTAGACAGGGTATGCGCAATCAGCCCCAGCATTTT
CSARQGMRNQPQHF
>TRBD1|TRBV20-1|14|TRBJ2-7|few
TGCAGTGCTAGAGATAACAGGGGATATTCCGAGCAGTACTTC
CSARDNRGYSEQYF
>NA|TRBV6-1|15|TRBJ2-6|few
TGTGCCAGCAGTGAAGGAGGGACTGGGGCCAACGTCCTGACTTTC
CASSEGGTGANVLTF
>NA|TRBV19|14|TRBJ1-4|NA
TGTGCCAGTATGACGACAGGACCCAGTGAAAAACTGTTTTTT
CASMTTGPSEKLFF
>NA|TRBV15|16|TRBJ2-7|few
TGTGCCACCAGCAGAGATCGTGGCGGGATCTCCTACGAGCAGTACTTC
CATSRDRGGISYEQYF
>NA|TRBV15|13|TRBJ1-4|few
TGTGCCACCACCCTTAGGGGAGACGAAAAACTGTTTTTT
CATTLRGDEKLFF
>NA|TRBV18|13|TRBJ2-5|many
TGTGCCAGCTCCGCAGGGTTTCAAGAGACCCAGTACTTC
CASSAGFQETQYF
>TRBD2|TRBV9|17|TRBJ2-5|many
TGTGCCAGCAGCCCAGGGACTAGCGGGTGGTACCAAGAGACCCAGTACTTC
CASSPGTSGWYQETQYF
>NA|TRBV9|13|TRBJ2-1|many
TGTGCCAGCAGCGTAGGGAGGGCAGGGGAGCAGTTCTTC
CASSVGRAGEQFF